Following are 23 T cell receptor beta chains from one sample sequenced in a study of response to subunit inactivated influenza vaccine. Via MiXCR, TCRdb re-called the RT-PCR reads, giving one row per CDR3 protein. The table includes under 950,000 distinct CDR3 sequences, 21% detected once. The input for sequencing was PBMCs from blood, taken more than 4 days after vaccination. These receptors were collected from a man aged 45-65 years who received an inactivated influenza vaccine.

This rearrangement joins TRBV10-3 to TRBJ2-3, with 9 bases identical to TRBD1. The germline V gene has CDR1 ENHRY and CDR2 SYGVKD. V shed 4 bases, J shed 3 bases, and the junction held 5 bases outside the gene matches. This CDR3 has 15 amino acids. CDR3 sequence: CAISAWGQGTDTQYF. The CDR3 nucleotides read TGTGCCATCAGTGCGTGGGGACAGGGTACAGATACGCAGTATTTT.

This clonotype was observed at least ten times. V usage is TRBV12-3 or TRBV12-4 and J usage is TRBJ2-1; D uncertain. V was clipped by 3 bases and J by 7 bases, with 7 bases between them. The CDR3 runs to 12 residues. CDR3 coding DNA: TGTGCCAGCAGTTTGACTCATAATGAGCAGTTCTTC. It codes for CASSLTHNEQFF.

This clonotype was observed a handful of times. The chain couples TRBV7-2 to TRBJ1-1; D possibly corresponds to TRBD1 (5 bases). CDR1 and CDR2 from the germline V gene are SGHTA and FQGNSA. Trimming stripped 5 bases from V and 6 bases from J, with 19 bases between. The CDR3 covers 15 residues. CDR3 loop: CASSPQVERGAEAFF. For the CDR3, the DNA is TGTGCCAGCAGCCCCCAGGTGGAGAGGGGTGCTGAAGCTTTCTTT.

There are a few counts of this clonotype. This chain's CDR3 is CASSLGRGPVTEAFF. In DNA form, the CDR3 reads TGTGCCAGCAGCTTAGGTCGGGGGCCGGTGACTGAAGCTTTCTTT. The chain has TRBV7-9 and TRBJ1-1; D is possibly TRBD1 (6 bases). The germline V gene encodes CDR1 SEHNR and CDR2 FQNEAQ (reference sequence). V lost 1 base and J lost 5, with 14 bases in between. The CDR3 is 15 amino acids.

V and J are TRBV4-2 and TRBJ2-7, with 7 bases identical to TRBD2. The CDR3 contains 15 residues. CDR1 and CDR2 (germline): LGHNA, YNFKEQ. The trim removed 1 base at V and 5 bases at J, leaving 8 bases unmatched. The CDR3 is CASSQGLAVGNEQYF. CDR3 in DNA: TGTGCCAGCAGCCAAGGACTAGCTGTAGGTAACGAGCAGTACTTC.

The chain recombines TRBV20-1 with TRBJ2-1; unclear D gene. CDR3 length equals 14 residues. Trimming shortened V by 4 bases and J by 3 bases, and 13 bases separated the two germline ends. Germline assignment: CDR1 DFQATT and CDR2 SNEGSKA (reference sequence). For the CDR3, the DNA is TGCAGTGCTACTATCCGGACGAGCTACAATGAGCAGTTCTTC. Protein: CSATIRTSYNEQFF.

The V gene is TRBV7-9, the J gene TRBJ1-6; D is unresolved. The length of the CDR3 is 13 residues. CDR1 and CDR2 (germline): SEHNR, FQNEAQ (reference sequence). V was shortened by 1 base and J by 13 bases, with 11 bases between the two germline ends. CDR3 coding DNA: TGTGCCAGCAGCTTAGGGTTTCTCCAGCCCCTCCACTTT. This sequence encodes CASSLGFLQPLHF.

V gene TRBV20-1 combines with J gene TRBJ1-4; TRBD1 matches at 7 bases. The CDR3 contains 15 residues. The V segment lost 3 bases and the J segment 7 bases; nucleotides outside the gene matches: 11. Germline CDR1 reads DFQATT; CDR2 reads SNEGSKA (reference sequence). The CDR3 loop is CSARATGVRGEKLFF. The CDR3 DNA reads as TGCAGTGCTAGGGCAACAGGGGTTAGAGGTGAAAAACTGTTTTTT.

The V gene is TRBV20-1, the J gene TRBJ2-7, with D uncertain. The CDR3 has 14 residues. Looked up from germline, CDR1 is DFQATT and CDR2 is SNEGSKA (reference sequence). Trimming shortened V by 7 bases and J by 2 bases, and 18 bases separated the two germline ends. The CDR3 is CSGKQFSNTYEQYF. CDR3 bases: TGCAGTGGAAAGCAGTTCTCCAACACCTACGAGCAGTACTTC.

The chain carries TRBV10-3 and TRBJ2-5, with 9 bases lining up with TRBD2. The CDR3 totals 14 residues. The V gene's germline CDR1 is ENHRY and CDR2 SYGVKD. The V gene end was trimmed by 6 bases and the J gene end by 4 bases; junction bases not matched to a gene: 6. CDR3 sequence: CAISAGLALETQYF. In nucleotides, the CDR3 is TGTGCCATCAGCGCAGGACTAGCGTTAGAGACCCAGTACTTC.

The chain couples TRBV12-3 or TRBV12-4 to TRBJ2-3; D call uncertain. The CDR3 consists of 15 residues. V lost 6 bases, J lost 1 base, and 14 bases lay in between. CDR3: CASRQLGIGTDTQYF. CDR3 DNA sequence: TGTGCCAGCAGACAGCTCGGTATCGGCACAGATACGCAGTATTTT.

The rearrangement joins TRBV6-5 to TRBJ1-5; perhaps TRBD1 as D (5 bases). Germline CDR1 MNHEY, CDR2 SVGAGI. Trimming stripped 3 bases from V and 7 bases from J, with 10 bases between. The CDR3 sequence is 13 residues long. The CDR3 here is CASSYQGAQPQHF. The CDR3 DNA is TGTGCCAGCAGTTATCAGGGTGCGCAGCCCCAGCATTTT.

This clonotype was counted between two and nine times. The chain combines TRBV30 with TRBJ2-5; D gene uncertain. In germline, CDR1 is GTSNPN, CDR2 SVGIG (reference sequence). Trimming took off 8 bases at V and 6 bases at J, with 16 bases between the two ends. There are 12 residues in the CDR3. The CDR3 loop reads CALEMGLKTQYF. In DNA form, the CDR3 reads TGTGCCCTGGAGATGGGCCTAAAGACCCAGTACTTC.

On this clonotype itself: The junction and the germline gene differ at one end; a read error may be behind it. The chain links TRBV10-3 to TRBJ2-5, with D perhaps TRBD1 (6 bases). CDR1 is ENHRY and CDR2 is SYGVKD in the germline V gene. This CDR3 has 15 residues. CDR3 residues: CAISEPARGREAQYF. CDR3 coding DNA: TGTGCCATCAGTGAGCCAGCAAGGGGGAGAGAGGCCCAGTACTTC.

The chain uses TRBV3-1 and TRBJ2-1; 8 bases fit TRBD2. V dropped 1 base and J dropped 4; count of bases not matched to a gene: 3. Germline assignment: CDR1 LGHDT and CDR2 YNNKEL (reference sequence). This CDR3 has 15 residues. CDR3 coding DNA: TGTGCCAGCAGCCAAGCAGCGGGAGAGTACAATGAGCAGTTCTTC. As protein: CASSQAAGEYNEQFF.

This clonotype was counted ten times or more. The chain combines TRBV10-2 with TRBJ1-2; D may be TRBD1 (6 bases). Germline V gene lookup returns CDR1 WSHSY and CDR2 SAAADI. V was clipped by 8 bases and J by 4 bases, with 14 bases between them. This CDR3 has 13 amino acids. In DNA, the CDR3 is TGCGCCAGCCGGGGGGCAGACGGCTATGGCTACACCTTC. It codes for CASRGADGYGYTF.

V is TRBV27 and J is TRBJ2-2, with D possibly TRBD1 on 5 matching bases. The CDR3 has 16 amino acids. Germline lookup yields CDR1 MNHEY and CDR2 SMNVEV (reference sequence). Trimming shortened V by 3 bases and J by 3 bases, and 14 bases separated the two germline ends. The CDR3 nucleotides are TGTGCCAGCAGTTTTGGTACAGGTCGGTACACCGGGGAGCTGTTTTTT. This encodes CASSFGTGRYTGELFF.

This chain connects TRBV6-5 to TRBJ2-5; D is undetermined. The CDR3 extends over 14 amino acids. V lost 4 bases, J lost 1 base, and 10 bases lay in between. The germline gives CDR1 MNHEY, CDR2 SVGAGI. The CDR3 is CASSSYGTQETQYF. The DNA for the CDR3 is TGTGCCAGCAGTTCCTACGGAACCCAAGAGACCCAGTACTTC.

This clonotype has a handful of counts. This sequence joins TRBV7-9 and TRBJ2-3, with 8 bases matching TRBD2. With 2 bases clipped from V and 1 base from J, the junction kept 5 bases outside the gene matches. Germline V gene sequence: CDR1 SEHNR, CDR2 FQNEAQ (reference sequence). The CDR3 spans 16 residues. DNA for the CDR3: TGTGCCAGCAGCTTAATCCTAGCGGGTGGCACAGATACGCAGTATTTT. Protein sequence: CASSLILAGGTDTQYF.

This chain uses TRBV28 with TRBJ2-1; D gene ambiguous. The CDR3 runs 15 residues. The germline gives CDR1 MDHEN, CDR2 SYDVKM. Trimming cost V 7 bases and J 6 bases, with 19 bases left between them. This CDR3 reads CASTQDPGSGNEQFF. The CDR3 bases are TGTGCCAGCACCCAAGACCCCGGCTCGGGCAATGAGCAGTTCTTC. Based on the CDR3 plus reference TRBV28 and TRBJ2-1, the full variable domain is DVKVTQSSRYLVKRTGEKVFLECVQDMDHENMFWYRQDPGLGLRLIYFSYDVKMKEKGDIPEGYSVSREKKERFSLILESASTNQTSMYLCASTQDPGSGNEQFFGPGTRLTVL.

The gene calls are TRBV9 and TRBJ2-3; D is ambiguous. Germline V CDR1 and CDR2: SGDLS, YYNGEE. The CDR3 is 15 residues long. V gave up 0 bases and J gave up 4 bases, with 12 bases separating them. This chain's CDR3 is CASSVGGSLPDTQYF. CDR3 in DNA: TGTGCCAGCAGCGTAGGAGGCAGCCTTCCAGATACGCAGTATTTT.

This chain uses TRBV10-3 with TRBJ2-7; TRBD2 matches at 14 bases. This CDR3 comprises 16 residues. Looked up from germline, CDR1 is ENHRY and CDR2 is SYGVKD. V lost 6 bases and J lost 2; bases outside the gene matches: 6. The CDR3 nucleotides are TGTGCCATCAGCGGGACTAGCGGGGGACTTACCTACGAGCAGTACTTC. It yields the protein CAISGTSGGLTYEQYF.

The chain is built from TRBV27 and TRBJ1-1; D not resolved. The ends were cut back, 8 bases at V and 6 bases at J, with 10 bases in the middle. CDR1 and CDR2 from the germline V gene are MNHEY and SMNVEV (reference sequence). The CDR3 is 11 amino acids. CDR3 DNA sequence: TGTGCCAGCGAGGACGGGGCTGAAGCTTTCTTT. Its translation is CASEDGAEAFF.